These T cell receptor beta chains were read from a single sample in a study of cytomegalovirus exposure and HLA in healthy donors. The table came from immunoSEQ multiplex PCR; TCRdb's copy has only in-frame clones and leaves some out. In the table there are roughly 150,000 clones, 75% to 90% of which are singletons. The sequencing sample was made of PBMCs. These receptors were taken from a male donor in good health and CMV-seronegative. Both conserved end residues are part of each CDR3.

TRBV6-5 CASIGQGGHEQFF
TRBV11-2 CASSRTGGAGGNEQFF
TRBV9 CASKRQGGCGYTF
TRBV4-1 CASSLQWGEYNEQFF
TRBV10-2 CASSPRAGGSYGYTF
TRBV5-1 CASNYLPGTENNEQFF
TRBV10-3 CAIRNTQGPDYGYTF
TRBV5-1 CASSPGGPGGNTIYF
TRBV15 CATSRAGGGGGRQPQHF
TRBV18 CASSIQGSYTF
TRBV4-3 CASSQDGAGGGVKLFF
TRBV5-1 CASTPGQGFHEQFF
TRBV6-1 CASSGVWGQARELFF
TRBV7-8 CASRPDTSSYNEQFF
TRBV5-1 CASSVGQGSQQYF
TRBV27 CASRQRANGELFF
TRBV6-5 CAVGQLNSNQPQHF
TRBV6-5 CASSTDRQSNTEAFF
TRBV5-6 CVSNSGETGYLEQFF
TRBV28 CASTGMNQPQHF
TRBV10-2 CASSGGHEDTEAFF
TRBV27 CASSLSYRVFETQYF
TRBV10-3 CAIREQGAHGYTF
TRBV18 CASSPQRQTNEKLFF
TRBV5-1 CASSVRQGTDTQYF
TRBV6-5 CASSLTGSAGTEAFF
TRBV4-1 CASSQKGQGNQPQHF
TRBV5-1 CASSLTGDTEAFF
TRBV14 CASSQYQGASYEQYF
TRBV18 CASSMAGQGAAGNTIYF
TRBV5-1 CASSATGDTYYGYTF
TRBV6-5 CASSQTPGNTIYF
TRBV15 CATSRRQGLNYGYTF
TRBV15 CATSRSGGVDTQYF
TRBV19 CASRAGPGNTIYF
TRBV5-5 CASSPYGTVTYNEQFF
TRBV27 CASSLGDRPPQFSYEQYF
TRBV4-1 CASSQQGAVSGNTEAFF
TRBV9 CASSVDIAVQSSGNTIYF
TRBV5-1 CASSLHPGQKQFF
TRBV7-9 CSSSRDRVNRGTEAFF
TRBV4-1 CASSQEGQSGETQYF
TRBV5-1 CASSSTSGTDTQYF
TRBV14 CASSQVSRYGYTF
TRBV21-1 CASSRDYSNQPQHF
TRBV6-5 CASRMGGPETQYF
TRBV5-1 CASSLASGGHYGYTF
TRBV6-1 CASSESLEREAFF
TRBV10-3 CATSGTPTVNNEQFF
TRBV5-4 CASSLLGHNNSPLHF
TRBV29-1 CSVEEGGDTEAFF
TRBV5-6 CASRTNRDYPYEQYF
TRBV5-1 CASSREPETGHLNSPLHF
TRBV29-1 CSATDLQGLEAFF
TRBV19 CASSILPLAGVYEQYF
TRBV6-1 CASSEDYGGAREQYF
TRBV6-5 CASSYVQQTDTQYF